The 32 T cell receptor beta chains below all came from one sample that was sequenced in a study of blood T cell repertoires in COVID-19. Using immunoSEQ multiplex PCR, the repertoire was profiled, and TCRdb retains in-frame clones only, with some absent. The sample lists 70,000 or so clones, 85% occurring once. Sequencing was done on a sample of peripheral blood. The receptor source for this set is a woman of 80 years or more with active or convalescent COVID-19.

The rearrangement uses TRBV10-3 and TRBJ2-5, with D perhaps TRBD2 (6 bases). The length of the CDR3 is 11 residues. V was shortened by 6 bases and J by 5 bases, with 7 bases between the two germline ends. Per the germline V gene, CDR1 is ENHRY and CDR2 is SYGVKD. DNA of the CDR3: TGTGCCATCAGACGGGGGGAGACCCAGTACTTC. This encodes CAIRRGETQYF.

The chain recombines TRBV14 with TRBJ1-1, with TRBD1 as a possible D gene (5 bases). V lost 0 bases and J 7 bases, leaving 15 bases between the germline ends. Germline V gene data show CDR1 as SGHDN and CDR2 as FVKESK. The CDR3 is made up of 15 amino acids. DNA for the CDR3: TGTGCCAGCAGCCAAGATCTGGCCAGGGTGAATGAAGCTTTCTTT. Amino acids: CASSQDLARVNEAFF.

The CDR3, as DNA: TGCGCCAGCAGCCAAGATAGGGTCATCCAGGGAAAAGAAGCTTTCTTT. It encodes CASSQDRVIQGKEAFF. The V call is TRBV4-3, the J call TRBJ1-1, with D tentatively TRBD1 (5 bases). Trimming removed 0 bases at V and 8 bases at J, with 19 bases between. This CDR3 is 16 amino acids long. In germline, CDR1 is LGHNA, CDR2 YSLEER.

Here the CDR3 reads CASSYVGGQNYGYTF. The CDR3 DNA sequence: TGTGCCAGCAGTTACGTCGGGGGGCAGAACTATGGCTACACCTTC. The gene calls are TRBV6-5 and TRBJ1-2; perhaps TRBD1 as D (6 bases). From germline, CDR1 is MNHEY and CDR2 SVGAGI. Deletions cut 2 bases from V and 2 bases from J, with 12 bases between. The CDR3 sequence is 15 residues long.

The chain carries TRBV5-1 and TRBJ2-4; TRBD2 agrees at 15 bases. From germline, CDR1 is SGHRS and CDR2 YFSETQ. CDR3 length: 18 residues. The junction had 12 bases not matched to a gene; V was cut back by 3 bases and J by 8 bases. Here the CDR3 reads CASSSGGTSGGLVYIQYF. CDR3 DNA sequence: TGCGCCAGCAGCTCCGGCGGGACTAGCGGGGGGTTGGTGTACATTCAGTACTTC.

The V gene is TRBV12-5, the J gene TRBJ1-2; perhaps TRBD1 as D (5 bases). The CDR3 has 17 residues. Germline-derived CDR1 and CDR2 are LGHNT and FRNRAP. Trimming took off 4 bases at V and 0 bases at J, with 18 bases between the two ends. CDR3 DNA sequence: TGTGCTAGTGGTTCGCCCAAAGGGGCGGGAACTAACTATGGCTACACCTTC. Encoded protein: CASGSPKGAGTNYGYTF.

The chain uses TRBV4-2 and TRBJ1-2, with D maybe TRBD1 (5 bases). CDR3 size: 16 residues. V was trimmed by 4 bases and J by 5 bases, leaving 20 bases between them. Per germline, CDR1 LGHNA and CDR2 YNFKEQ. CDR3 sequence reads: CASSPGGTQPIYGYTF. The DNA of the CDR3 is TGTGCCAGCAGCCCGGGAGGGACTCAACCTATTTATGGCTACACCTTC.

V usage is TRBV3-1 (or the pseudogene TRBV3-2) and J usage is TRBJ2-3; 8 bases are a match to TRBD2. CDR1 LGHDT and CDR2 YNNKEL come from the germline V gene (reference sequence). V was pared by 6 bases and J by 9 bases, with 5 bases of the junction left unmatched. The CDR3 consists of 12 residues. The CDR3 DNA reads as TGTGCCAGCAGTGAGACTAGCGTAACGCAGTATTTT. It yields the protein CASSETSVTQYF.

The rearrangement uses TRBV29-1 and TRBJ1-1, with 7 bases identical to TRBD1. The V and J ends lost 1 base and 3 bases, in that order; junction bases with no gene match: 11. The CDR3 sequence is 16 residues long. CDR1 is SQVTM and CDR2 is ANQGSEA in the germline V gene. CDR3 amino acids: CSVEGQGTPWDTEAFF. DNA of the CDR3: TGCAGCGTTGAAGGACAGGGTACACCGTGGGACACTGAAGCTTTCTTT. Full variable domain (remainder filled in from reference TRBV29-1 and TRBJ1-1): SAVISQKPSRDICQRGTSLTIQCQVDSQVTMMFWYRQQPGQSLTLIATANQGSEATYESGFVIDKFPISRPNLTFSTLTVSNMSPEDSSIYLCSVEGQGTPWDTEAFFGQGTRLTVV.

V gene TRBV7-2 combines with J gene TRBJ2-2, with unresolved D. Trimming took 3 bases from V and 0 from J, leaving 8 bases between them. The CDR3 is made up of 15 amino acids. Germline CDR1 SGHTA, CDR2 FQGNSA. The CDR3 loop is CASSFSGTNTGELFF. DNA of the CDR3: TGTGCCAGCAGCTTCTCGGGTACGAACACCGGGGAGCTGTTTTTT.

V and J are TRBV5-1 and TRBJ1-1, with D perhaps matching TRBD1 (6 bases). The germline V and J ends were trimmed by 4 bases and 2 bases, with 9 bases remaining between them. Germline V gene sequence: CDR1 SGHRS, CDR2 YFSETQ. The CDR3 runs to 13 residues. The CDR3 here is CASSLQGNTEAFF. The CDR3 DNA reads TGCGCCAGCAGCCTACAGGGAAACACTGAAGCTTTCTTT.

This clone was recorded once. The chain uses TRBV7-2 and TRBJ2-1; 9 nucleotides match TRBD2. The CDR3 is made up of 16 amino acids. Per the germline V gene, CDR1 is SGHTA and CDR2 is FQGNSA. The V segment lost 1 base and the J segment 5 bases; nucleotides outside the gene matches: 6. CDR3 amino acids: CASSLGGGGANNEQFF. The CDR3 bases are TGTGCCAGCAGCTTAGGAGGCGGGGGGGCCAACAATGAGCAGTTCTTC.

The J gene is TRBJ1-4, the V gene TRBV3-1 (or the pseudogene TRBV3-2); TRBD1 might be the D (5 bases). Trimming took 4 bases from V and 6 from J, leaving 15 bases between them. This CDR3 region has 15 residues. CDR1 and CDR2 from the germline V gene are LGHDT and YNNKEL (reference sequence). CDR3 DNA sequence: TGTGCCAGCAGCCCCCTCGGGGGAGTCTATGAAAAACTGTTTTTT. Protein product: CASSPLGGVYEKLFF.

V is TRBV19 and J is TRBJ1-2, with D maybe TRBD1 (6 bases). V lost 5 bases and J lost 3, with 16 bases in between. CDR1 is LNHDA and CDR2 is SQIVND in the germline V gene (reference sequence). The CDR3 totals 15 residues. CDR3 sequence: CASSPQRTEDYGYTF. CDR3 DNA sequence: TGTGCCAGTAGTCCGCAACGGACAGAAGACTATGGCTACACCTTC.

This chain joins TRBV5-6 and TRBJ2-6; D call uncertain. CDR1 and CDR2 from the germline V gene are SGHDT and YYEEEE. The CDR3 is made up of 14 amino acids. Trimming took off 2 bases at V and 1 base at J, with 4 bases between the two ends. The DNA of the CDR3 is TGTGCCAGCAGCTTTAGATCTGGGGCCAACGTCCTGACTTTC. Its protein is CASSFRSGANVLTF.

V gene TRBV28 combines with J gene TRBJ1-4; 7 bases line up with TRBD1. In germline, CDR1 is MDHEN, CDR2 SYDVKM. This CDR3 comprises 16 residues. J was trimmed by 7 bases and V by 5 bases; bases with no gene match: 13. CDR3 loop: CASSPSGEGAAEKLFF. The CDR3 DNA is TGTGCCAGCAGTCCGTCGGGAGAGGGGGCTGCTGAAAAACTGTTTTTT.

The chain links TRBV6-6 to TRBJ2-3, with 7 positions matching TRBD2. The CDR3 length is 15 residues. V lost 0 bases to trimming and J lost 0 bases; unmatched junction nucleotides: 0. Looked up from germline, CDR1 is MNHNY and CDR2 is SVGAGI (reference sequence). The CDR3 spells CASSYSGGSTDTQYF. The CDR3 region has the DNA TGTGCCAGCAGTTACTCCGGGGGGAGCACAGATACGCAGTATTTT.

The rearrangement links TRBV2 to TRBJ2-5, with 11 bases fitting TRBD2. J was trimmed by 5 bases and V by 4 bases; bases with no gene match: 6. This CDR3 region has 15 residues. Germline lookup yields CDR1 SNHLY and CDR2 FYNNEI. This CDR3 reads CASSVLAGVGETQYF. The CDR3 DNA reads as TGTGCCAGCAGTGTACTAGCGGGGGTAGGGGAGACCCAGTACTTC.

This chain connects TRBV3-1 (or the pseudogene TRBV3-2) to TRBJ2-3, with 8 bases fitting TRBD2. Germline V gene sequence: CDR1 LGHDT, CDR2 YNNKEL (reference sequence). The CDR3 extends over 15 amino acids. J lost 1 base, V lost 4 bases, and 4 bases had no gene match. The CDR3 nucleotides are TGTGCCAGCAGCCTGAGCGGGGGAGGCACAGATACGCAGTATTTT. Encoded protein: CASSLSGGGTDTQYF.

The chain employs TRBV4-3 and TRBJ2-1; D uncertain. CDR1 and CDR2 (germline): LGHNA, YSLEER. V lost 0 bases and J 3 bases, leaving 9 bases between the germline ends. The CDR3 sequence is 15 residues long. The CDR3 DNA sequence: TGCGCCAGCAGCCAAGATCCTTCCTACTACAATGAGCAGTTCTTC. Its translation: CASSQDPSYYNEQFF.

CDR3 bases: TGTGCCAGCGGAGGGGGGGCCACAGATACGCAGTATTTT. It encodes CASGGGATDTQYF. V usage is TRBV19 and J usage is TRBJ2-3, with D perhaps TRBD2 (7 bases). V dropped 9 bases and J dropped 2 bases, with 12 bases sitting between them. The CDR3 contains 13 residues. Germline values: CDR1 LNHDA, CDR2 SQIVND (reference sequence).

The V gene is TRBV5-4, the J gene TRBJ1-6; D is uncertain. Germline CDR1 and CDR2: SGHNT and YYREEE (reference sequence). Between the trimmed V and J ends, which lost 0 bases and 0 bases, there was a span of 10 bases. The CDR3 extends over 17 amino acids. The CDR3 sequence is CASSLEARNSYNSPLHF. The CDR3 nucleotides read TGTGCCAGCAGCTTGGAGGCGCGGAACTCCTATAATTCACCCCTCCACTTT. The variable domain in full, with the rest retrieved from reference TRBV5-4 and TRBJ1-6, is ETGVTQSPTHLIKTRGQQVTLRCSSQSGHNTVSWYQQALGQGPQFIFQYYREEENGRGNFPPRFSGLQFPNYSSELNVNALELDDSALYLCASSLEARNSYNSPLHFGNGTRLTVT.

This chain connects TRBV6-6 to TRBJ2-3; 7 bases map to TRBD2. The germline gives CDR1 MNHNY, CDR2 SVGAGI (reference sequence). CDR3 length: 16 residues. Trimming at V came to 10 bases and at J to 2 bases, leaving 15 bases not matched to a gene. The CDR3 spells CATRSTSSGFTDTQYF. CDR3 coding DNA: TGTGCCACCCGCAGTACCTCTAGCGGCTTCACAGATACGCAGTATTTT.

Note on this clone: The junction shows a germline mismatch at one end, possibly a read error. This rearrangement joins TRBV7-9 to TRBJ1-1; D might be TRBD1 (6 bases). CDR3 length equals 17 residues. The V gene's germline CDR1 is SEHNR and CDR2 FQNEAQ (reference sequence). CDR3: CASSLWQGKRVKTEAFF. In DNA form, the CDR3 reads TGTGCCAGCAGCTTATGGCAGGGGAAGAGGGTGAAGACTGAAGCTTTCTTT.

The rearrangement joins TRBV28 to TRBJ1-2; no clear D. Germline V CDR1 and CDR2: MDHEN, SYDVKM. Trimming took off 0 bases at V and 2 bases at J, with 7 bases between the two ends. This CDR3 has 14 residues. This chain's CDR3 is CASSLWGRNYGYTF. The CDR3 DNA reads TGTGCCAGCAGTTTATGGGGCAGAAACTATGGCTACACCTTC.

This clone has a single count. The chain has TRBV5-4 and TRBJ2-7; 9 bases are a match to TRBD2. With V trimmed by 4 bases and J by 6 bases, 14 bases remained unmatched. Germline V lookup: CDR1 SGHNT, CDR2 YYREEE (reference sequence). The CDR3 has 16 residues. CDR3 loop: CASSGSRGGGAREQYF. The CDR3 region has the DNA TGTGCCAGCAGCGGATCCAGGGGCGGGGGGGCTCGCGAGCAGTACTTC.

This rearrangement joins TRBV14 to TRBJ2-3, with TRBD2 identical over 11 bases. This CDR3 comprises 16 residues. Germline assignment: CDR1 SGHDN and CDR2 FVKESK. V was pared by 5 bases and J by 2 bases, with 6 bases of the junction left unmatched. CDR3 nucleotide sequence: TGTGCCAGCAGCAGGATGACTAGCGGGAACACAGATACGCAGTATTTT. Protein product: CASSRMTSGNTDTQYF.

The chain is built from TRBV4-3 and TRBJ1-1; D perhaps matches TRBD1 (5 bases). CDR1 and CDR2 from the germline V gene are LGHNA and YSLEER. The CDR3 covers 13 residues. V lost 0 bases and J 6 bases, leaving 8 bases between the germline ends. In DNA, the CDR3 is TGCGCCAGCAGCCAAGAGGGGGGAGCTGAAGCTTTCTTT. Translating it yields CASSQEGGAEAFF.

The chain joins TRBV19 to TRBJ1-5, with TRBD1 identical over 7 bases. Germline values: CDR1 LNHDA, CDR2 SQIVND (reference sequence). Trimming removed 4 bases from V and 7 bases from J; junction bases left unmatched: 7. The CDR3 runs to 14 residues. The CDR3 region has the DNA TGTGCCAGTAGTAAAACAGGGGTGGGCCAGCCCCAGCATTTT. Its protein product is CASSKTGVGQPQHF.

The chain is built from TRBV7-2 and TRBJ2-1, with 7 bases lining up with TRBD1. With 4 bases clipped from V and 4 bases from J, the junction kept 10 bases outside the gene matches. Germline-derived CDR1 and CDR2 are SGHTA and FQGNSA. CDR3 size: 16 residues. CDR3 sequence: CASSSLGTETYNEQFF. Here the CDR3 DNA reads TGTGCCAGCAGCTCATTGGGGACAGAAACTTACAATGAGCAGTTCTTC.

The rearrangement links TRBV6-5 to TRBJ2-6; 8 bases align to TRBD2. Germline lookup yields CDR1 MNHEY and CDR2 SVGAGI. This CDR3 is built from 16 residues. The trim removed 1 base at V and 12 bases at J, leaving 11 bases unmatched. The CDR3 loop is CASSYYRGGIYFVLTF. CDR3 DNA: TGTGCCAGCAGTTACTATCGGGGGGGAATTTATTTCGTCCTGACTTTC.

There are many counts of this clone. This chain connects TRBV9 to TRBJ2-3; 7 positions agree with TRBD1. V shed 7 bases, J shed 6 bases, and the junction held 2 bases outside the gene matches. Germline CDR1 reads SGDLS; CDR2 reads YYNGEE. The CDR3 loop spans 11 amino acids. DNA of the CDR3: TGTGCCAGCGGCAGGGGGGATACGCAGTATTTT. Translating it yields CASGRGDTQYF.